This is a list of T cell receptor beta chains from one sample in a study of blood T cell repertoires in COVID-19. The data were produced by immunoSEQ multiplex PCR, yet TCRdb's version contains in-frame clones alone and is incomplete. Of 150,000 to 200,000 clones listed, about 80% are singletons. The sequencing sample was made of peripheral blood. The receptors originated from a man in his sixties or seventies who had recovered from COVID-19. The CDR3 runs from the conserved cysteine through the conserved F or W. The D gene is left open where the match is weak. Not all rows give a size; the values are once, few, many and, for expanded clones, a class.

few,TRBV7-2,TRBJ1-1,NA,TGTGCCAGCAGCCTCGTTTCCTGGCGGGGTGAAGCTTTCTTT,CASSLVSWRGEAFF
NA,TRBV6-5,TRBJ1-2,TRBD1,TGTGCCAGCAGTTCCTCAGGGGGCCGTGGCTACACCTTC,CASSSSGGRGYTF
NA,TRBV18,TRBJ2-1,NA,TGTGCCAGCTCACCACCACGTTCCAGGGTCAATGAGCAGTTCTTC,CASSPPRSRVNEQFF
once,TRBV12-2,TRBJ2-5,NA,TGTGCAAGTCGCCCCGTGGGTCGGGAAATGATAGAGACCCAGTACTTC,CASRPVGREMIETQYF
NA,TRBV6-2/TRBV6-3,TRBJ1-5,NA,TGTGCCAGCAGTAAGGCGGGGGAGTCCCAGCCCCAGCATTTT,CASSKAGESQPQHF
NA,TRBV5-4,TRBJ2-3,NA,TGTGCCAGCAGCTCTAGGACTGGCACAGATACGCAGTATTTT,CASSSRTGTDTQYF
NA,TRBV4-3,TRBJ2-2,TRBD2,TGCGCCAGCAGCCCGAGCGGGACGGACACCGGGGAGCTGTTTTTT,CASSPSGTDTGELFF
NA,TRBV19,TRBJ1-1,NA,TGTGCCAGTAGTATGTACGCAGGTAACACTGAAGCTTTCTTT,CASSMYAGNTEAFF
NA,TRBV7-8,TRBJ2-1,TRBD2,TGTGCCAGCAGCTTTCTAGCGGGAGGGATCGATGAGCAGTTCTTC,CASSFLAGGIDEQFF
NA,TRBV5-1,TRBJ1-1,NA,TGCGCCAGCAGCTTGGAAACGGGGAACACTGAAGCTTTCTTT,CASSLETGNTEAFF
NA,TRBV5-1,TRBJ2-5,NA,TGCGCCAGCAGCTATCAAACAGGTGCCCAAGAGACCCAGTACTTC,CASSYQTGAQETQYF
NA,TRBV6-1,TRBJ1-3,NA,TGTGCCAGCAGTGAGCAAGCCGGAAACACCATATATTTT,CASSEQAGNTIYF
NA,TRBV28,TRBJ2-5,TRBD2,TGTGCCAGCAGTTTCCCTTTTGAGACTAGCGGGAGCGGTAGTAGGCCAGAGACCCAGTACTTC,CASSFPFETSGSGSRPETQYF
NA,TRBV19,TRBJ1-2,TRBD1,TGTGCCAGTAGTGCTCGGACAGGAAATTATGGCTACACCTTC,CASSARTGNYGYTF
NA,TRBV3-1/TRBV3-2,TRBJ2-7,TRBD2,TGTGCCAGCAGCCCCGGACTAGTGGCGCCCTGGGAGCAGTACTTC,CASSPGLVAPWEQYF